This T cell receptor (beta chain) was sequenced for a study of T cell responses to AZD1222 COVID-19 vaccine. A note on this clone: The antigen is unknown.

CDR3 length: 15 amino acids. Germline CDR1 and CDR2: SGHAT and FQNNGV. J was trimmed by 6 bases and V by 3 bases; bases with no gene match: 6. Using immunoSEQ multiplex PCR, the repertoire was profiled, and TCRdb retains in-frame clones only, with some absent. The sample consists of approximately 67,000 clones, 80% to 90% of them appearing once. Whole-study results and caveats: Spike-spanning, vaccine-associated CD4 TCRs were dominant at 160-218 and 743-854.

The clonotype was recovered from an adult who received the AZD1222 COVID-19 vaccine. This sequence joins TRBV11-2 and TRBJ2-2; 8 bases fit TRBD2. Sequences were derived from peripheral blood, sampled 28 days after the second AZD1222 dose. The DNA of the CDR3 is TGTGCCAGCAGCTTGAGCGGGAGCACGGCCGGGGAGCTGTTTTTT. Encoded protein: CASSLSGSTAGELFF. Combining the CDR3 with reference TRBV11-2 and TRBJ2-2 gives the whole variable domain EAGVAQSPRYKIIEKRQSVAFWCNPISGHATLYWYQQILGQGPKLLIQFQNNGVVDDSQLPKDRFSAERLKGVDSTLKIQPAKLEDSAVYLCASSLSGSTAGELFFGEGSRLTVL.